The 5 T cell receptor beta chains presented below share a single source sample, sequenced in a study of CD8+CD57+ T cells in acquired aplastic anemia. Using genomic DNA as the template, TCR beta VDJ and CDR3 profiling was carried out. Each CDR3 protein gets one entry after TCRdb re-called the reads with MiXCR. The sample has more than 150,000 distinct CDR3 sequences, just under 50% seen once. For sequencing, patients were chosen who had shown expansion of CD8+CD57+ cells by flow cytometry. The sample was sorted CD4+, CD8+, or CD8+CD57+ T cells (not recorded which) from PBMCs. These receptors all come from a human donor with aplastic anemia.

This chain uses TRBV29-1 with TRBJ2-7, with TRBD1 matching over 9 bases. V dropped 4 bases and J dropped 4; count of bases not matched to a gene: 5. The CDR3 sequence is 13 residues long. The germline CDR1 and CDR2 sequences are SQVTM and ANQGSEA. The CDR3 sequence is CSVGTGQGYEQYF. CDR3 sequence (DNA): TGCAGCGTTGGTACGGGACAGGGTTACGAGCAGTACTTC.

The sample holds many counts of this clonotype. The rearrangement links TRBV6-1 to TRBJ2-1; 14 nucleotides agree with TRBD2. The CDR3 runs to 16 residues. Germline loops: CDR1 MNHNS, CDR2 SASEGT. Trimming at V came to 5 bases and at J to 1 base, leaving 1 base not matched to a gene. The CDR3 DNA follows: TGTGCCAGCAGTCGACTAGCGGGAGGGTCCTACAATGAGCAGTTCTTC. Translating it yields CASSRLAGGSYNEQFF.

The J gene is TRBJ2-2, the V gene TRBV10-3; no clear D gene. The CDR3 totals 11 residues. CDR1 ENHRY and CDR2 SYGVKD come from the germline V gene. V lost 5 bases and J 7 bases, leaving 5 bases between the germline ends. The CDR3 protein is CAISTSGELFF. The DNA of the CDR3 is TGTGCCATCAGTACAAGCGGGGAGCTGTTTTTT.

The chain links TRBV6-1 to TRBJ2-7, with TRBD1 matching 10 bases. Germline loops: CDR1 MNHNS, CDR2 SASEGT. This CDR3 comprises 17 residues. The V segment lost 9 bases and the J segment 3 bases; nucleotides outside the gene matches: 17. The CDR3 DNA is TGTGCCAGTCTTCGGGACAGGGGTACCACCCTACTCTACGAGCAGTACTTC. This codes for CASLRDRGTTLLYEQYF.

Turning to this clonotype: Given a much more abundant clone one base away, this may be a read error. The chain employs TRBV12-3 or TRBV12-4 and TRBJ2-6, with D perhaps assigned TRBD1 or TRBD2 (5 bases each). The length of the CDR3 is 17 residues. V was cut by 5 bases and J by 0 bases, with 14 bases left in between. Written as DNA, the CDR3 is TGTGCCAGCAGTGCCGGGGCAACTGTCTCTGGGGCCAACGTCCTGACTTTC. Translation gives CASSAGATVSGANVLTF.